This section outlines one TCR beta chain sequence together with its context. Its specificity is not known. Relative to the germline gene, one junction end is altered; a read error may explain this. PCR involved 60 Vbeta and 13 Jbeta primers. TCRdb keeps only in-frame clones here, not all; method: immunoSEQ multiplex PCR. The sample yields approximately 200,000 clones, roughly 81% seen once. This sample is part of a study of cytomegalovirus exposure and HLA in healthy donors. Study conclusions and caveats: Earlier findings revealed that most TCR beta V segments proved productive either about 87% or about 30% of the time.

Per the germline V gene, CDR1 is SSHAT and CDR2 is FNYEAQ (reference sequence). The CDR3 covers 15 residues. This sequence joins TRBV7-7 and TRBJ2-7, with 13 bases fitting TRBD2. This sequence originates from a woman in her thirties in good health and CMV-seropositive. The specimen sequenced was PBMCs. In DNA form, the CDR3 reads TGTGCTAGCAGCTTAGGACTAGCGGGAGAGGGGGAGCAGTACTTC. It encodes CASSLGLAGEGEQYF.